One and the same sample provided the 17 T cell receptor beta chains below, sequenced in a study of T-cell memory formation after mild COVID-19. MiXCR, applied by TCRdb to the 5' RACE reads, yields one record per CDR3 protein. The sample shows roughly 450,000 distinct CDR3 sequences, 15% to 20% of them seen only once. The sequencing sample was made of PBMCs or a T cell subset sorted from them (not recorded which). These receptors all come from an adult woman who had mild COVID-19 (a few samples of this study predate the infection). Cell type and time point are not known.

A few counts support this clonotype. The genes are TRBV12-3 or TRBV12-4 and TRBJ2-7, with a tentative D call TRBD1 (5 bases). Trimming took off 5 bases at V and 2 bases at J, with 16 bases between the two ends. The CDR3 runs 15 residues. The DNA of the CDR3 is TGTGCCAGCAGTCTGGGTCTAGACAGTCCCTACGAGCAGTACTTC. Amino acid sequence: CASSLGLDSPYEQYF.

This clonotype is a singleton in its sample. The rearrangement uses TRBV24-1 and TRBJ2-3, with D possibly called TRBD1 or TRBD2 (6 bases each). Deletions cut 0 bases from V and 2 bases from J, with 8 bases between. The germline CDR1 and CDR2 sequences are KGHDR and SFDVKD. This CDR3 is built from 15 residues. The CDR3 DNA follows: TGTGCCACCAGTGATTTGCGGGGGCCCACAGATACGCAGTATTTT. Amino acid sequence: CATSDLRGPTDTQYF.

J is TRBJ2-4 and V is TRBV5-6, with 7 nucleotides matching TRBD1. The CDR3 loop spans 16 amino acids. Germline values: CDR1 SGHDT, CDR2 YYEEEE. Germline trimming cut 2 bases from V and 0 bases from J; bases unmatched to any gene: 5. The CDR3 bases are TGTGCCAGCAGCTTACACAGGGGTCTAGCCAAAAACATTCAGTACTTC. It yields the protein CASSLHRGLAKNIQYF. Using reference TRBV5-6 and TRBJ2-4 for the parts outside the CDR3, the full variable domain is DAGVTQSPTHLIKTRGQQVTLRCSPKSGHDTVSWYQQALGQGPQFIFQYYEEEERQRGNFPDRFSGHQFPNYSSELNVNALLLGDSALYLCASSLHRGLAKNIQYFGAGTRLSVL.

This clonotype showed up just once. The rearrangement joins TRBV3-1 to TRBJ2-5; 16 positions match TRBD2. CDR3 length: 19 amino acids. Unmatched junction bases numbered 11, after V lost 3 bases and J lost 4 bases. Germline V gives CDR1 LGHDT, CDR2 YNNKEL (reference sequence). The CDR3 reads CASSHDSGLAGGAGETQYF. CDR3 bases: TGTGCCAGCAGCCACGATTCGGGACTAGCGGGAGGGGCCGGAGAGACCCAGTACTTC.

This clonotype was observed a handful of times. The chain carries TRBV6-1 and TRBJ2-7; tentatively, D is TRBD1 (6 bases). The germline V gene encodes CDR1 MNHNS and CDR2 SASEGT. Trimming shortened V by 7 bases and J by 0 bases, and 13 bases separated the two germline ends. This CDR3 comprises 14 residues. CDR3 in amino acids: CASIQTGYSYEQYF. In DNA, the CDR3 is TGTGCCAGCATCCAAACAGGGTACTCCTACGAGCAGTACTTC.

The CDR3 region is CASSLGQGFAGELFF. Written as DNA, the CDR3 is TGTGCCAGCAGTTTGGGACAGGGATTCGCCGGGGAGCTGTTTTTT. The chain uses TRBV12-3 or TRBV12-4 and TRBJ2-2, with 9 bases aligning to TRBD1. The junction had 5 bases not matched to a gene; V was cut back by 3 bases and J by 6 bases. The CDR3 has 15 residues.

The chain recombines TRBV30 with TRBJ1-1; D is ambiguous. The CDR3 has 13 amino acids. From germline, CDR1 is GTSNPN and CDR2 SVGIG (reference sequence). Trimming removed 0 bases from V and 4 bases from J, with 9 bases in between. The CDR3 DNA follows: TGTGCCTGGAGTGTAATGGAGAGCACTGAAGCTTTCTTT. Translation: CAWSVMESTEAFF.

This rearrangement joins TRBV14 to TRBJ2-7, with a tentative D call TRBD1 (6 bases). CDR3 length equals 18 residues. Germline values: CDR1 SGHDN, CDR2 FVKESK. The V gene lost 1 base and the J gene lost 3 bases, with 22 bases spanning the gap. This CDR3 is CASSQVGQGTSRNYEQYF. CDR3 coding DNA: TGTGCCAGCAGCCAAGTAGGCCAGGGGACCTCTCGGAACTACGAGCAGTACTTC.

This clonotype was counted a few times. The chain carries TRBV24-1 and TRBJ2-2, with a tentative D call TRBD2 (6 bases). This CDR3 contains 13 residues. The germline gives CDR1 KGHDR, CDR2 SFDVKD. The V end was cut by 8 bases, the J end by 4 bases, with 10 bases between. CDR3 amino acids: CATKFGGTGELFF. CDR3 DNA sequence: TGTGCCACCAAATTCGGGGGCACCGGGGAGCTGTTTTTT.

CDR3 loop: CASSSPEDYEQYF. CDR3 in DNA: TGTGCCAGCAGCTCCCCGGAGGACTACGAGCAGTACTTC. The V call is TRBV7-9, the J call TRBJ2-7, with a possible D match to TRBD2 (5 bases). The CDR3 spans 13 residues. Germline V gene data show CDR1 as SEHNR and CDR2 as FQNEAQ (reference sequence). V lost 4 bases, J lost 3 bases, and 10 bases lay in between.

J is TRBJ1-2 and V is TRBV14; D perhaps matches TRBD1 (6 bases). This CDR3 spans 13 amino acids. Germline CDR1 SGHDN, CDR2 FVKESK. The V and J ends lost 1 base and 7 bases respectively, with 10 bases between them. In DNA form, the CDR3 reads TGTGCCAGCAGCCAAGCACAGGGTGGTGGCTACACCTTC. This sequence encodes CASSQAQGGGYTF.

The V call is TRBV20-1, the J call TRBJ1-5, with D perhaps matching TRBD1 (6 bases). Trimming cost V 3 bases and J 7 bases, with 13 bases left between them. Germline values: CDR1 DFQATT, CDR2 SNEGSKA (reference sequence). The CDR3 length is 13 residues. The CDR3 DNA is TGCAGTGCTAGCCCAGGGGTAGGGCAGCCCCAGCATTTT. It specifies CSASPGVGQPQHF.

This clonotype turned up a few times. The gene calls are TRBV9 and TRBJ1-2; D possibly corresponds to TRBD1 (6 bases). The V end was cut by 2 bases, the J end by 5 bases, with 19 bases between. Germline loops: CDR1 SGDLS, CDR2 YYNGEE. This CDR3 contains 16 residues. DNA of the CDR3: TGTGCCAGCAGCGTGGAGATGGGGGGGGCCTTATATGGCTACACCTTC. This sequence encodes CASSVEMGGALYGYTF. Complete variable domain (other parts from reference TRBV9 and TRBJ1-2): DSGVTQTPKHLITATGQRVTLRCSPRSGDLSVYWYQQSLDQGLQFLIQYYNGEERAKGNILERFSAQQFPDLHSELNLSSLELGDSALYFCASSVEMGGALYGYTFGSGTRLTVV.

The chain links TRBV5-1 to TRBJ1-4; unclear D gene. The CDR3 spans 17 residues. CDR1 and CDR2 (germline): SGHRS, YFSETQ. V was clipped by 4 bases and J by 10 bases, with 26 bases between them. This CDR3 reads CASSPYDPAQTGSKLFF. The CDR3 DNA follows: TGCGCCAGCAGCCCGTATGATCCTGCCCAGACCGGGTCAAAACTGTTTTTT.

The table lists this clonotype with a few counts. J is TRBJ1-2 and V is TRBV5-4; D is ambiguous. This CDR3 is 16 amino acids long. From germline, CDR1 is SGHNT and CDR2 YYREEE (reference sequence). Trimming removed 4 bases from V and 5 bases from J, with 21 bases in between. The CDR3 coding sequence is TGTGCCAGCAGCGGGAGGGCAGGCGCCTACGGATATGGCTACACCTTC. Translation gives CASSGRAGAYGYGYTF.

The CDR3 spells CASSPRAEYYNEQFF. The DNA for the CDR3 is TGTGCCAGCAGCCCCCGGGCGGAATACTACAATGAGCAGTTCTTC. The rearrangement joins TRBV7-2 to TRBJ2-1, with D hard to call. Germline assignment: CDR1 SGHTA and CDR2 FQGNSA. The CDR3 is made up of 15 amino acids. V lost 5 bases and J lost 3, with 14 bases in between.

This clonotype has just a few counts. The chain employs TRBV7-2 and TRBJ2-2; 7 bases line up with TRBD2. Germline V CDR1 and CDR2: SGHTA, FQGNSA. This CDR3 spans 17 amino acids. Losses at the gene ends were 1 base for V and 6 bases for J; bases not matched to a gene: 11. The CDR3 region is CASSLGRTSEIPGELFF. In nucleotides, the CDR3 is TGTGCCAGCAGCTTAGGGCGTACTAGCGAGATCCCCGGGGAGCTGTTTTTT.